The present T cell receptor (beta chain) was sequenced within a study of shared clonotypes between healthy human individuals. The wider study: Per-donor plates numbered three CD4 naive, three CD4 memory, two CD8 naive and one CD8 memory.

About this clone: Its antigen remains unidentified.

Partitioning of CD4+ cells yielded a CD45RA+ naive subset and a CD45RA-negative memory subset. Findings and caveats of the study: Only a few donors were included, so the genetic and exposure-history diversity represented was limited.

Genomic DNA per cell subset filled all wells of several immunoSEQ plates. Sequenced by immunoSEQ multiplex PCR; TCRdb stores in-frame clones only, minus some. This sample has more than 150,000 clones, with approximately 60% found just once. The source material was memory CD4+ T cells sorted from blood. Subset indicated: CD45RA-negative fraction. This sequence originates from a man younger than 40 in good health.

The CDR3: CASSPMIGSYNEQFF. CDR3 DNA: TGTGCCAGCAGCCCCATGATAGGCTCCTACAATGAGCAGTTCTTC. The chain combines TRBV11-2 with TRBJ2-1, with unresolved D. The CDR3 has 15 amino acids. The V gene's germline CDR1 is SGHAT and CDR2 FQNNGV. V was pared by 5 bases and J by 0 bases, with 11 bases between.